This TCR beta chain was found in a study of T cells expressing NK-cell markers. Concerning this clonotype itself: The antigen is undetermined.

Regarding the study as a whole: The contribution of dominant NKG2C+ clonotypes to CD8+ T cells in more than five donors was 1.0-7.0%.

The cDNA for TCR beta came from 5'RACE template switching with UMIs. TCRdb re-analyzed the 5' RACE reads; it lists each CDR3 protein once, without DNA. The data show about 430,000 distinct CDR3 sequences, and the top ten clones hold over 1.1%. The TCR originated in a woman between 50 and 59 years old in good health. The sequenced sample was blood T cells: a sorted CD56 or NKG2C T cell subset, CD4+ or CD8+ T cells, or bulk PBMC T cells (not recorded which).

The CDR3 loop reads CASSLDGGVGETQYF. The gene calls are TRBV12-3 or TRBV12-4 and TRBJ2-5; with no DNA, the TCRdb D assignment of TRBD1 cannot be verified. The CDR3 loop spans 15 amino acids.